This is a list of T cell receptor beta chains from one sample in a study of T-cell reconstitution after alpha-beta-depleted transplantation in children. TCRdb re-derived calls from the PCR reads in MiXCR, one entry per CDR3 protein. The sample lists hundreds of thousands of distinct CDR3 sequences, 13% seen once, with around 4.5% in the top ten. This specimen consisted of PBMCs, obtained from the stem cell graft. The receptors here all came from a human donor who donated a stem cell graft to a child with Fanconi anemia. CDR3s include the opening cysteine and the closing phenylalanine or tryptophan. D genes are given only for firm matches. Clone size is given for some rows only: seen once, a few or many times, or a class if the clone is expanded.

>-|TRBV10-3|TRBJ1-1|-
CAISEGGYMNTEAFF
TGTGCCATCAGTGAGGGCGGTTACATGAACACTGAAGCTTTCTTT
>-|TRBV29-1|TRBJ1-1|-
CSGFDPKGAEAFF
TGCAGCGGATTTGACCCCAAGGGGGCTGAAGCTTTCTTT
>few|TRBV11-2|TRBJ1-1|-
CASSLVVVAEAFF
TGTGCCAGCAGCTTAGTTGTCGTGGCAGAAGCTTTCTTT
>many|TRBV10-3|TRBJ1-2|TRBD1
CAISQDRGPEGYTF
TGTGCCATCAGCCAGGACAGGGGGCCGGAAGGCTACACCTTC
>few|TRBV6-2/TRBV6-3|TRBJ2-7|-
CASMEGNPVYEQYF
TGTGCCAGCATGGAGGGGAACCCCGTCTACGAGCAGTACTTC
>many|TRBV12-3/TRBV12-4|TRBJ1-1|-
CASSLIMNTEAFF
TGTGCCAGCAGTTTAATCATGAACACTGAAGCTTTCTTT
>few|TRBV5-5|TRBJ2-3|-
CASSQRGDTQYF
TGTGCCAGCAGCCAAAGAGGAGATACGCAGTATTTT
>-|TRBV5-1|TRBJ1-3|-
CASSLFPGGNTIYF
TGCGCCAGCAGCTTGTTCCCAGGCGGAAACACCATATATTTT
>-|TRBV6-2/TRBV6-3|TRBJ2-2|-
CASSYFRAPPNTGELFF
TGTGCCAGCAGTTACTTTCGGGCCCCTCCGAACACCGGGGAGCTGTTTTTT
>-|TRBV20-1|TRBJ1-2|-
CSATSDYGYTF
TGCAGTGCTACCAGCGATTATGGCTACACCTTC